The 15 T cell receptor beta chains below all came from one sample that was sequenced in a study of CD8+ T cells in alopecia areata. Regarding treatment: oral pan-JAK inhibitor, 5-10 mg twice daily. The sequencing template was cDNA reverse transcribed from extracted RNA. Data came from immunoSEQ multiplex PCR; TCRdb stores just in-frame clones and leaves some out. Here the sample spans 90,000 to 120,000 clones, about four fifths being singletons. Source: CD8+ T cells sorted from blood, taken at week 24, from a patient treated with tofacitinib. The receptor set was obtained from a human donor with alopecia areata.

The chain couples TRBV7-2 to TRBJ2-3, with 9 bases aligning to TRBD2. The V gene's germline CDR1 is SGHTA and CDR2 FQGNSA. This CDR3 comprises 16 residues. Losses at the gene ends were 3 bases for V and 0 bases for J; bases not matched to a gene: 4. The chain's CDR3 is CASSFYSGGSTDTQYF. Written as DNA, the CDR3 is TGTGCCAGCAGCTTTTACAGCGGGGGGAGCACAGATACGCAGTATTTT.

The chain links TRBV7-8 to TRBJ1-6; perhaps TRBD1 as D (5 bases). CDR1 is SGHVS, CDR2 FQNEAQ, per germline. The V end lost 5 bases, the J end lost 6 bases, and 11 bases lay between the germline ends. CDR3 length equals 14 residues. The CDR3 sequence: CASSQGRINSPLHF. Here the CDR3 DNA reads TGTGCCAGCAGCCAGGGACGGATTAATTCACCCCTCCACTTT. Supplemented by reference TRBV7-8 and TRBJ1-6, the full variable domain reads GAGVSQSPRYKVAKRGQDVALRCDPISGHVSLFWYQQALGQGPEFLTYFQNEAQLDKSGLPSDRFFAERPEGSVSTLKIQRTQQEDSAVYLCASSQGRINSPLHFGNGTRLTVT.

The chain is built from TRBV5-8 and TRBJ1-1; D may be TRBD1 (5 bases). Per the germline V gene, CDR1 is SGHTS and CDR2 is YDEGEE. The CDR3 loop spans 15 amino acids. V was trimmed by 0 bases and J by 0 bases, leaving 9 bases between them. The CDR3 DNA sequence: TGTGCCAGCAGCTTGGCCGCGGGGGTGAACACTGAAGCTTTCTTT. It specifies CASSLAAGVNTEAFF. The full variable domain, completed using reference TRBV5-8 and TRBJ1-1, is EAGVTQSPTHLIKTRGQQATLRCSPISGHTSVYWYQQALGLGLQFLLWYDEGEERNRGNFPPRFSGRQFPNYSSELNVNALELEDSALYLCASSLAAGVNTEAFFGQGTRLTVV.

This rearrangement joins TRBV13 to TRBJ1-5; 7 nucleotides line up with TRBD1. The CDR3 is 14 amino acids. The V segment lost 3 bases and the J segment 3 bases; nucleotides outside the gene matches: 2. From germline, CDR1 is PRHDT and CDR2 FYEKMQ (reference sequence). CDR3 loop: CASSLGQTNQPQHF. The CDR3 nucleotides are TGTGCCAGCAGCTTGGGACAGACCAATCAGCCCCAGCATTTT.

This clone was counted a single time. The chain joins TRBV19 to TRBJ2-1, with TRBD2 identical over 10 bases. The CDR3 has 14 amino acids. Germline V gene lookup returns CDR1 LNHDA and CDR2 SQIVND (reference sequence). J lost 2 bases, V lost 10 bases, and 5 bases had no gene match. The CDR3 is CATGLAVTYNEQFF. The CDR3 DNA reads TGTGCCACCGGACTAGCGGTAACCTACAATGAGCAGTTCTTC.

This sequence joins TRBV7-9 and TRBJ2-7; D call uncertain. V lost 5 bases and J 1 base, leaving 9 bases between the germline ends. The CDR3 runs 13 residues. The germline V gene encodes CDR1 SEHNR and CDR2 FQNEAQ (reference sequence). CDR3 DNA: TGTGCCAGCAGCGTGGACCGGTCCTACGAGCAGTACTTC. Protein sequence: CASSVDRSYEQYF. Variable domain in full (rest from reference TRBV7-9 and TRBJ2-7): DTGVSQNPRHKITKRGQNVTFRCDPISEHNRLYWYRQTLGQGPEFLTYFQNEAQLEKSRLLSDRFSAERPKGSFSTLEIQRTEQGDSAMYLCASSVDRSYEQYFGPGTRLTVT.

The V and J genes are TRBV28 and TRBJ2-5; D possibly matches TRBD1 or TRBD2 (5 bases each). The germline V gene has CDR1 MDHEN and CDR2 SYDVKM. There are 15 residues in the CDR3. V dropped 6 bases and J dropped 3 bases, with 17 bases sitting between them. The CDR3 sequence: CASRSGASRKETQYF. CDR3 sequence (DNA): TGTGCCAGCAGATCTGGGGCTAGCCGAAAAGAGACCCAGTACTTC. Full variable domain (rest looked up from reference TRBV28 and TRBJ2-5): DVKVTQSSRYLVKRTGEKVFLECVQDMDHENMFWYRQDPGLGLRLIYFSYDVKMKEKGDIPEGYSVSREKKERFSLILESASTNQTSMYLCASRSGASRKETQYFGPGTRLLVL.

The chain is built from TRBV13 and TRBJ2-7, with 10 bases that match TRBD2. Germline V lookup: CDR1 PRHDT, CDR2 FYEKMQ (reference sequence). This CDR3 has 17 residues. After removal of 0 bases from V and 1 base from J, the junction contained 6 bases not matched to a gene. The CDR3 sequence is CASSLGASGGRSYEQYF. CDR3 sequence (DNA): TGTGCCAGCAGCTTAGGCGCTAGCGGGGGTAGGTCCTACGAGCAGTACTTC.

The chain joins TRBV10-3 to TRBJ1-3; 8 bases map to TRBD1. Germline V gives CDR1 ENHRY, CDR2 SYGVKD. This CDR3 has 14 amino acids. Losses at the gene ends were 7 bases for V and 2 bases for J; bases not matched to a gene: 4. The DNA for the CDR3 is TGTGCCATCACCGGACAGGGCCCTGGAAACACCATATATTTT. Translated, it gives CAITGQGPGNTIYF.

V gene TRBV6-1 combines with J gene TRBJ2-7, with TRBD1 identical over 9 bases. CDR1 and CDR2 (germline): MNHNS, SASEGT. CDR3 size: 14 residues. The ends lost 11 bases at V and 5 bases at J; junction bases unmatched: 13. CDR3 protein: CAPRTGQGFDEQYF. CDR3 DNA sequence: TGTGCCCCCAGGACCGGACAGGGGTTCGACGAGCAGTACTTC.

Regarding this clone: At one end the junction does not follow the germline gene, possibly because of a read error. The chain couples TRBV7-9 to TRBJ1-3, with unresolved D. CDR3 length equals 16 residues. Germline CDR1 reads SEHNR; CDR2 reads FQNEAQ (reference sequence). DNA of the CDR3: TGTGCCAGCAGCTTAGATCGGGCGAGCTCTGGAAGCACCATATATTTT. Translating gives CASSLDRASSGSTIYF.

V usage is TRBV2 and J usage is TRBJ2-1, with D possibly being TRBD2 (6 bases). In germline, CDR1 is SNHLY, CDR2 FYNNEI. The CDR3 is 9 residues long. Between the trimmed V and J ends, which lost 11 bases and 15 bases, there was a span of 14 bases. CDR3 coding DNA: TGTGCCGTCCGGGACTCGGGGTTCTTC. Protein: CAVRDSGFF.

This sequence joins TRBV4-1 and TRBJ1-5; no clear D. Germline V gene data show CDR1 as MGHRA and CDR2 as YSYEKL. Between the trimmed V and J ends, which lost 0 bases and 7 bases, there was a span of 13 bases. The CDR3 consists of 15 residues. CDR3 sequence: CASSQDRTVGQPQHF. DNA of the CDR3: TGCGCCAGCAGCCAAGACCGTACCGTGGGGCAGCCCCAGCATTTT.

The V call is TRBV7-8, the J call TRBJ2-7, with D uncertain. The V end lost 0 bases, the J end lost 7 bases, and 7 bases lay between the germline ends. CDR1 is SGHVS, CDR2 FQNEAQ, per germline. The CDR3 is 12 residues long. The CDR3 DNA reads TGTGCCAGCAGCTTAGCTGCGAATGAGCAGTACTTC. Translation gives CASSLAANEQYF.

The CDR3 sequence: CASSVTGTGSNEQYF. The CDR3 bases are TGTGCCAGCAGCGTCACCGGGACAGGGTCTAACGAGCAGTACTTC. The chain couples TRBV25-1 to TRBJ2-5; 9 nucleotides match TRBD1. Near its end, the DNA agrees better with TRBJ2-7, so the J call may be wrong. CDR1 and CDR2 from the germline V gene are MGHDK and SYGVNS. The length of the CDR3 is 15 residues.